These T cell receptor beta chains were read from a single sample in a study of low-dose radiotherapy and immunotherapy resistance in tumors. TCRdb analysed the reads with MiXCR anew, one entry per CDR3 protein. The table has about 100,000 distinct CDR3 sequences, around 21% seen once. Sample: PBMCs, taken after low-dose radiotherapy plus immunotherapy. These receptors originate from a male donor with prostate cancer. Each CDR3 is given with its conserved first and last residue. A D gene is named only where the DNA matches it firmly. Not all rows give a size; the values are once, few, many and, for expanded clones, a class.

J gene: TRBJ2-7
D gene: -
V gene: TRBV29-1
clone size: many
CDR3 protein: CSVGEDWGFDEQYF
CDR3 DNA: TGCAGCGTTGGGGAAGATTGGGGGTTCGACGAGCAGTACTTC

J gene: TRBJ2-2
D gene: -
V gene: TRBV12-3/TRBV12-4
clone size: many
CDR3 protein: CASSFGDGELFF
CDR3 DNA: TGTGCCAGCAGTTTTGGTGACGGGGAGCTGTTTTTT

J gene: TRBJ2-1
D gene: TRBD1
V gene: TRBV5-1
clone size: many
CDR3 protein: CASSSDRGGYNEQFF
CDR3 DNA: TGCGCCAGCAGTTCGGACAGGGGTGGCTACAATGAGCAGTTCTTC

J gene: TRBJ1-5
D gene: -
V gene: TRBV2
clone size: -
CDR3 protein: CASTAGNQPQHF
CDR3 DNA: TGTGCCAGCACGGCAGGCAATCAGCCCCAGCATTTT

J gene: TRBJ2-3
D gene: -
V gene: TRBV14
clone size: many
CDR3 protein: CASSPNVLGTQYF
CDR3 DNA: TGTGCCAGCAGCCCCAACGTCTTGGGTACGCAGTATTTT

J gene: TRBJ2-3
D gene: -
V gene: TRBV6-2/TRBV6-3
clone size: many
CDR3 protein: CASNTDPSTDTQYF
CDR3 DNA: TGTGCCAGCAACACTGACCCAAGCACAGATACGCAGTATTTT

J gene: TRBJ2-3
D gene: TRBD1
V gene: TRBV7-2
clone size: many
CDR3 protein: CASSEKPGQGLPKRDTQYF
CDR3 DNA: TGTGCCAGCAGCGAAAAACCGGGACAGGGGCTACCTAAGCGAGATACGCAGTATTTT

J gene: TRBJ2-7
D gene: -
V gene: TRBV5-1
clone size: many
CDR3 protein: CASSSTQGTYEQYF
CDR3 DNA: TGCGCCAGCAGCTCTACCCAGGGGACCTACGAGCAGTACTTC

J gene: TRBJ2-1
D gene: -
V gene: TRBV5-5
clone size: many
CDR3 protein: CASSTRIKGDNEQFF
CDR3 DNA: TGTGCCAGCAGCACTCGGATCAAAGGGGACAATGAGCAGTTCTTC

J gene: TRBJ2-7
D gene: -
V gene: TRBV3-1
clone size: -
CDR3 protein: CASSPSHSYEQYF
CDR3 DNA: TGTGCCAGCAGCCCATCCCACTCCTACGAGCAGTACTTC

J gene: TRBJ2-2
D gene: TRBD1
V gene: TRBV6-1
clone size: -
CDR3 protein: CAISGMTGGPPGELFF
CDR3 DNA: TGTGCCATCAGTGGTATGACAGGGGGGCCCCCCGGGGAGCTGTTTTTT

J gene: TRBJ2-5
D gene: TRBD1
V gene: TRBV29-1
clone size: many
CDR3 protein: CSVKGQGQETQYF
CDR3 DNA: TGCAGCGTCAAGGGACAGGGACAAGAGACCCAGTACTTC

J gene: TRBJ2-1
D gene: TRBD1
V gene: TRBV11-3
clone size: many
CDR3 protein: CASSPDRGPNNEQFF
CDR3 DNA: TGTGCCAGCAGCCCGGACAGGGGGCCCAACAATGAGCAGTTCTTC

J gene: TRBJ2-3
D gene: TRBD2
V gene: TRBV4-2
clone size: many
CDR3 protein: CASSQVASGGGTDTQYF
CDR3 DNA: TGTGCCAGCAGCCAAGTGGCTAGCGGGGGGGGCACAGATACGCAGTATTTT

J gene: TRBJ2-5
D gene: -
V gene: TRBV9
clone size: many
CDR3 protein: CASSVATRGPPWETQYF
CDR3 DNA: TGTGCCAGCAGCGTAGCTACAAGGGGACCCCCGTGGGAGACCCAGTACTTC

J gene: TRBJ1-1
D gene: TRBD1
V gene: TRBV12-3/TRBV12-4
clone size: many
CDR3 protein: CASSPGQGAIEAFF
CDR3 DNA: TGTGCCAGCAGCCCTGGACAGGGGGCGATTGAAGCTTTCTTT

J gene: TRBJ1-3
D gene: -
V gene: TRBV20-1
clone size: many
CDR3 protein: CSAREGGTGNTIYF
CDR3 DNA: TGCAGTGCTAGAGAAGGAGGAACTGGAAACACCATATATTTT

J gene: TRBJ2-7
D gene: TRBD2
V gene: TRBV29-1
clone size: many
CDR3 protein: CSVVLRLAGYEQYF
CDR3 DNA: TGCAGCGTTGTTTTGCGACTAGCGGGGTATGAGCAGTACTTC

J gene: TRBJ2-2
D gene: -
V gene: TRBV23-1
clone size: few
CDR3 protein: CASSHLGQTTGELFF
CDR3 DNA: TGCGCCAGCAGTCACCTGGGACAAACCACCGGGGAGCTGTTTTTT

J gene: TRBJ1-2
D gene: TRBD1
V gene: TRBV4-1
clone size: many
CDR3 protein: CASSQERTGFTPEGYTF
CDR3 DNA: TGCGCCAGCAGCCAGGAAAGGACAGGTTTCACCCCTGAGGGCTACACCTTC

J gene: TRBJ1-6
D gene: TRBD1
V gene: TRBV10-2
clone size: few
CDR3 protein: CASQGQSSYNSPLHF
CDR3 DNA: TGCGCCAGCCAGGGACAGAGCTCCTATAATTCACCCCTCCACTTT

J gene: TRBJ2-1
D gene: -
V gene: TRBV5-1
clone size: many
CDR3 protein: CASSTSPDRSSYNEQFF
CDR3 DNA: TGCGCCAGCAGCACGAGTCCAGACAGAAGCTCCTACAATGAGCAGTTCTTC

J gene: TRBJ2-2
D gene: -
V gene: TRBV7-2
clone size: many
CDR3 protein: CASSLMGAGELFF
CDR3 DNA: TGTGCCAGCAGCCTGATGGGGGCCGGGGAGCTGTTTTTT